Listed here are 7 T cell receptor beta chains from one sample, sequenced in a study of shared T cell receptors in the human thymus. TCRdb's copy holds only in-frame clones and misses some; the assay was immunoSEQ multiplex PCR. The sample has tens of thousands of clones; 90% to 95% are singletons. Sequenced material: thymocytes. These receptors came from a human donor.

V is TRBV7-6 and J is TRBJ1-5; TRBD1 matches at 8 bases. Germline V gives CDR1 SGHVS, CDR2 FNYEAQ. Germline trimming cut 2 bases from V and 0 bases from J; bases unmatched to any gene: 21. There are 22 residues in the CDR3. This chain's CDR3 is CASSLTDRTGKTTRYSNQPQHF. CDR3 in DNA: TGTGCCAGCAGCTTAACGGACCGGACAGGGAAAACGACTAGGTATAGCAATCAGCCCCAGCATTTT.

The chain recombines TRBV7-6 with TRBJ2-3; D perhaps matches TRBD1 (5 bases). The CDR3 sequence is 13 residues long. V lost 7 bases and J 2 bases, leaving 10 bases between the germline ends. The germline gives CDR1 SGHVS, CDR2 FNYEAQ. The CDR3 bases are TGTGCCAGCACCAAGGGGATCACAGATACGCAGTATTTT. Protein product: CASTKGITDTQYF. Using reference TRBV7-6 and TRBJ2-3 for the parts outside the CDR3, the full variable domain is GAGVSQSPRYKVTKRGQDVALRCDPISGHVSLYWYRQALGQGPEFLTYFNYEAQQDKSGLPNDRFSAERPEGSISTLTIQRTEQRDSAMYRCASTKGITDTQYFGPGTRLTVL.

The V and J genes are TRBV9 and TRBJ2-6, with a weak D call TRBD2 (6 bases). The CDR3 has 20 amino acids. V was cut by 0 bases and J by 0 bases, with 19 bases left in between. The germline CDR1 and CDR2 sequences are SGDLS and YYNGEE. The CDR3 DNA is TGTGCCAGCAGCGTAGACCTATTAGCGGTGCAAACCTCTGGGGCCAACGTCCTGACTTTC. The encoded protein is CASSVDLLAVQTSGANVLTF.

This chain uses TRBV7-2 with TRBJ1-4, with D uncertain. The length of the CDR3 is 14 residues. The germline CDR1 and CDR2 sequences are SGHTA and FQGNSA. V was pared by 1 base and J by 5 bases, with 8 bases between. The CDR3 DNA follows: TGTGCCAGCAGCTTAGACGGATCCAATGAAAAACTGTTTTTT. Translation: CASSLDGSNEKLFF.

The chain employs TRBV19 and TRBJ2-1; D is unresolved. The V gene lost 3 bases and the J gene lost 4 bases, with 16 bases spanning the gap. The germline V gene encodes CDR1 LNHDA and CDR2 SQIVND (reference sequence). The CDR3 extends over 16 amino acids. The CDR3 sequence is CASSISGVPRYNEQFF. The CDR3 DNA is TGTGCCAGTAGTATTTCCGGCGTACCCCGATACAATGAGCAGTTCTTC.

The chain couples TRBV5-1 to TRBJ2-3; D could derive from TRBD1 or TRBD2 (5 bases each). CDR1 and CDR2 from the germline V gene are SGHRS and YFSETQ. Trimming took off 3 bases at V and 2 bases at J, with 13 bases between the two ends. The CDR3 extends over 15 amino acids. The CDR3 DNA sequence: TGCGCCAGCAGCTCGGGACCCTATCCCACAGATACGCAGTATTTT. This sequence encodes CASSSGPYPTDTQYF.

This clone was recorded once. The rearrangement uses TRBV14 and TRBJ1-5, with D hard to call. The V gene lost 5 bases and the J gene lost 4 bases, with 6 bases spanning the gap. Per germline, CDR1 SGHDN and CDR2 FVKESK. The CDR3 extends over 12 amino acids. This CDR3 reads CASSSRNQPQHF. Here the CDR3 DNA reads TGTGCCAGCAGCAGCCGTAATCAGCCCCAGCATTTT. Complete variable domain (other parts from reference TRBV14 and TRBJ1-5): EAGVTQFPSHSVIEKGQTVTLRCDPISGHDNLYWYRRVMGKEIKFLLHFVKESKQDESGMPNNRFLAERTGGTYSTLKVQPAELEDSGVYFCASSSRNQPQHFGDGTRLSIL.